The 11 T cell receptor beta chains given below trace back to one sample, sequenced in a study of T-cell reconstitution after alpha-beta-depleted transplantation in children. TCRbeta library construction was performed incorporating unique molecular identifiers. TCRdb independently ran MiXCR on the PCR reads; one entry per CDR3 protein. The sample shows some 590,000 distinct CDR3 sequences, over 9.5% of them seen only once. Here the sequenced sample was PBMCs from the stem cell graft donor, taken from the stem cell graft. All receptors derive from a human donor who donated a stem cell graft to a child with acute myeloid leukemia.

A few counts support this clonotype. The rearrangement uses TRBV5-5 and TRBJ2-1; 14 positions agree with TRBD2. With V trimmed by 0 bases and J by 8 bases, 1 base remained unmatched. There are 15 residues in the CDR3. Germline V gene lookup returns CDR1 SGHKS and CDR2 YYEKEE (reference sequence). The CDR3 sequence: CASSLAGLAGDEQFF. Here the CDR3 DNA reads TGTGCCAGCAGCTTGGCGGGACTAGCGGGAGATGAGCAGTTCTTC.

The gene calls are TRBV12-3 or TRBV12-4 and TRBJ2-4, with D perhaps TRBD1 (5 bases). The CDR3 contains 16 residues. The ends were cut back, 6 bases at V and 0 bases at J, with 15 bases in the middle. This chain's CDR3 is CASSPGAILAKNIQYF. The CDR3 DNA sequence: TGTGCCAGCAGCCCTGGGGCGATCCTAGCCAAAAACATTCAGTACTTC.

The chain couples TRBV13 to TRBJ2-3; no clear D. The CDR3 is 14 residues long. CDR1 and CDR2 from the germline V gene are PRHDT and FYEKMQ (reference sequence). V was clipped by 2 bases and J by 9 bases, with 15 bases between them. The CDR3 loop is CASSLPTDFVTQYF. CDR3 nucleotides: TGTGCCAGCAGCTTACCCACCGACTTTGTGACGCAGTATTTT.

This clonotype was counted only a few times. The rearrangement joins TRBV14 to TRBJ2-1; possible D gene TRBD2, 6 bases. The V end lost 2 bases, the J end lost 6 bases, and 14 bases lay between the germline ends. CDR1 is SGHDN and CDR2 is FVKESK in the germline V gene. The CDR3 totals 15 residues. The CDR3 DNA follows: TGTGCCAGCAGCCAAAGGCCTAGCGTCACCAATGAGCAGTTCTTC. This codes for CASSQRPSVTNEQFF.

This clonotype came up a few times. Here the CDR3 DNA reads TGCAGTGCTAGAGAGTACAGGAGCTCCTACGAGCAGTACTTC. Encoded protein: CSAREYRSSYEQYF. The chain couples TRBV20-1 to TRBJ2-7; perhaps TRBD1 as D (5 bases). CDR1 DFQATT and CDR2 SNEGSKA come from the germline V gene (reference sequence). This CDR3 region has 14 residues. The germline V and J ends were trimmed by 0 bases and 0 bases, with 9 bases remaining between them.

This chain links TRBV6-2 or TRBV6-3 with TRBJ2-3, with a tentative D call TRBD2 (5 bases). This CDR3 contains 14 residues. Trimming removed 6 bases from V and 4 bases from J, with 14 bases in between. Germline V gene sequence: CDR1 MNHEY, CDR2 SVGEGT. CDR3 nucleotide sequence: TGTGCCAGCAGGGGAGACTTAAATGCAGATACGCAGTATTTT. Translation: CASRGDLNADTQYF.

This clonotype turned up a few times. No conserved phenylalanine or tryptophan ends this CDR3, so it is likely a read error. The DNA is left out, because the CDR3 cannot be placed on it with certainty; the CDR3 is given as TCRdb lists it. The chain couples TRBV7-3 to TRBJ2-1. The germline gives CDR1 SGHTA, CDR2 FQGTGA. From its first to its last residue, the CDR3 has 11 amino acids. The CDR3: CASSSLAPSLV.

The chain couples TRBV27 to TRBJ2-7; maybe TRBD2 (6 bases). In germline, CDR1 is MNHEY, CDR2 SMNVEV (reference sequence). Between the trimmed V and J ends, which lost 6 bases and 1 base, there was a span of 16 bases. The CDR3 runs 15 residues. The CDR3 loop reads CASSLIPGGSYEQYF. The CDR3 DNA is TGTGCCAGCAGCCTAATCCCCGGGGGATCCTACGAGCAGTACTTC.

In this sample, this clonotype turned up many times. This chain connects TRBV24-1 to TRBJ2-5; 10 bases align to TRBD2. CDR1 and CDR2 from the germline V gene are KGHDR and SFDVKD. After removal of 9 bases from V and 3 bases from J, the junction contained 3 bases not matched to a gene. The CDR3 consists of 13 residues. The CDR3: CATRTSGEETQYF. CDR3 bases: TGTGCCACCCGGACTAGCGGAGAAGAGACCCAGTACTTC.

In DNA, the CDR3 is TGCAGTGCTAACGACAGGGGGCGCGACGTCGGTTACGAGCAGTACTTC. It codes for CSANDRGRDVGYEQYF. The chain recombines TRBV20-1 with TRBJ2-7, with 10 bases lining up with TRBD1. V trimming: 4 bases; J trimming: 4 bases; junction bases outside the gene matches: 13. Germline V gives CDR1 DFQATT, CDR2 SNEGSKA (reference sequence). This CDR3 is built from 16 residues.

Only a few counts were recorded for this clonotype. The gene calls are TRBV9 and TRBJ2-3, with TRBD2 matching 14 bases. V shed 0 bases, J shed 6 bases, and the junction held 6 bases outside the gene matches. Germline CDR1 and CDR2: SGDLS and YYNGEE. CDR3 size: 17 residues. CDR3: CASSVAPTSGRVDTQYF. CDR3 coding DNA: TGTGCCAGCAGCGTAGCTCCGACTAGCGGGAGGGTGGATACGCAGTATTTT.